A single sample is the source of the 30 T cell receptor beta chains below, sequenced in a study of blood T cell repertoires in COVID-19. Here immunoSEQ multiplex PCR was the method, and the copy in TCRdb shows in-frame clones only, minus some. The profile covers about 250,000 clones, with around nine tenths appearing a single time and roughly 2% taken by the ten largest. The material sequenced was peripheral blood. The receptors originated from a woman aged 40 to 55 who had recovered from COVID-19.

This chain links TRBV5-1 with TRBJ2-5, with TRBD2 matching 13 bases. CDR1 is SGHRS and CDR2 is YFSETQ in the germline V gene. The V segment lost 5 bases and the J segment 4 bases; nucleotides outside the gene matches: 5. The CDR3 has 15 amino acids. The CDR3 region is CASRLAGGPGETQYF. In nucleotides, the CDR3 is TGCGCCAGCAGACTAGCGGGAGGGCCAGGAGAGACCCAGTACTTC.

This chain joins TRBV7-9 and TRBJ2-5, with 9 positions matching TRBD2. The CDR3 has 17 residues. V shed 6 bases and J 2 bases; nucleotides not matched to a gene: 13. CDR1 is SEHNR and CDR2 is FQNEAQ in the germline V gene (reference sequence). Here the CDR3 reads CASRDKGTSGPQETQYF. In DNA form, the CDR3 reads TGTGCCAGCAGGGATAAGGGTACTAGCGGGCCGCAAGAGACCCAGTACTTC.

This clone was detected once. CDR3 residues: CASSVLGGGGEQYF. CDR3 nucleotide sequence: TGTGCCAGCAGCGTATTAGGAGGCGGGGGCGAGCAGTACTTC. The rearrangement uses TRBV9 and TRBJ2-7, with TRBD2 matching 7 bases. The ends lost 1 base at V and 6 bases at J; junction bases unmatched: 7. CDR1 SGDLS and CDR2 YYNGEE come from the germline V gene. This CDR3 has 14 amino acids.

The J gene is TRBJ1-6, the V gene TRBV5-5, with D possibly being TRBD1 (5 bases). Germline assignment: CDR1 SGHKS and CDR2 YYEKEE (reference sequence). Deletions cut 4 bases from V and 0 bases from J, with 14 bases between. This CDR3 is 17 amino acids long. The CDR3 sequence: CASSRRGDDSYNSPLHF. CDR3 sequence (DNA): TGTGCCAGCAGCCGAAGGGGCGATGACTCCTATAATTCACCCCTCCACTTT.

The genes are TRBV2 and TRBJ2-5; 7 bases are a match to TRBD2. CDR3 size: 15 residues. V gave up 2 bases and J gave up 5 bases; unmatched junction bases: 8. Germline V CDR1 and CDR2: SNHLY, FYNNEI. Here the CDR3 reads CASSERGGNGETQYF. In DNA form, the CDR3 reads TGTGCCAGCAGTGAAAGGGGAGGGAATGGCGAGACCCAGTACTTC. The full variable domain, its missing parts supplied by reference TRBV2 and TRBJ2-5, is EPEVTQTPSHQVTQMGQEVILRCVPISNHLYFYWYRQILGQKVEFLVSFYNNEISEKSEIFDDQFSVERPDGSNFTLKIRSTKLEDSAMYFCASSERGGNGETQYFGPGTRLLVL.

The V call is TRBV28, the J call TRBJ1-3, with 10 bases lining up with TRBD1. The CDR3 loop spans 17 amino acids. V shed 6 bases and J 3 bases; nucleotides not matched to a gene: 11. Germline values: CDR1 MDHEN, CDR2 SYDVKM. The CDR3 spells CASSLFYGQGDGNTIYF. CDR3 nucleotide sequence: TGTGCCAGCAGCCTATTTTATGGACAGGGGGATGGAAACACCATATATTTT.

The CDR3 protein is CASLAAAGNTIYF. The CDR3 nucleotides are TGTGCCAGCCTAGCAGCTGCTGGAAACACCATATATTTT. The V gene is TRBV6-6, the J gene TRBJ1-3; D is unclear. V was pared by 8 bases and J by 2 bases, with 10 bases between. Germline CDR1 reads MNHNY; CDR2 reads SVGAGI (reference sequence). The CDR3 totals 13 residues.

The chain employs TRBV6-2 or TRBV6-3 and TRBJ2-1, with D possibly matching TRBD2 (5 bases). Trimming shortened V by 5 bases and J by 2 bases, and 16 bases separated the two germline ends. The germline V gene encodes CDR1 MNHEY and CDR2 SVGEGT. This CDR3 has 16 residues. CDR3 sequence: CASSALRGLAYNEQFF. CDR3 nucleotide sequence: TGTGCCAGCAGTGCCCTTAGAGGGCTCGCCTACAATGAGCAGTTCTTC.

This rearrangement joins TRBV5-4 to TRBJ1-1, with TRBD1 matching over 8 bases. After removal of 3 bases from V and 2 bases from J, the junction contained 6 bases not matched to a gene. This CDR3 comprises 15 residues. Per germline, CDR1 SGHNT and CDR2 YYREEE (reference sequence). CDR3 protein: CASSSRQGYNTEAFF. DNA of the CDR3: TGTGCCAGCAGCTCGCGACAGGGGTATAACACTGAAGCTTTCTTT.

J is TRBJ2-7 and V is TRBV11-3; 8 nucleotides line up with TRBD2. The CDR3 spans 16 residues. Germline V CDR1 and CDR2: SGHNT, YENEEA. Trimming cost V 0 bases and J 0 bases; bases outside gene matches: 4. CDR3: CASSLESGRASYEQYF. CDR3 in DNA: TGTGCCAGCAGCTTAGAAAGCGGGAGAGCCTCCTACGAGCAGTACTTC. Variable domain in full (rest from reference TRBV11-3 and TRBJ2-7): EAGVVQSPRYKIIEKKQPVAFWCNPISGHNTLYWYLQNLGQGPELLIRYENEEAVDDSQLPKDRFSAERLKGVDSTLKIQPAELGDSAVYLCASSLESGRASYEQYFGPGTRLTVT.

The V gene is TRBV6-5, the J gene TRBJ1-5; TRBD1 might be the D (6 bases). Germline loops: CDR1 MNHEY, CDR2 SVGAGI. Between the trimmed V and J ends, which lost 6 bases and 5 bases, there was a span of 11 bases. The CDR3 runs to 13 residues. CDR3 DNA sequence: TGTGCCAGCAGAACAGGGAACTATCAGCCCCAGCATTTT. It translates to CASRTGNYQPQHF.

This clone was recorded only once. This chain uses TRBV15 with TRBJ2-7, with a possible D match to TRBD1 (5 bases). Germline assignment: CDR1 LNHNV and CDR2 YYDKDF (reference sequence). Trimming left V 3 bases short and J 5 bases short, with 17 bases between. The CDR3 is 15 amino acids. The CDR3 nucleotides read TGTGCCACCAGCAGGGACGGCAGGGTTGAGCACGAGCAGTACTTC. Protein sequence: CATSRDGRVEHEQYF.

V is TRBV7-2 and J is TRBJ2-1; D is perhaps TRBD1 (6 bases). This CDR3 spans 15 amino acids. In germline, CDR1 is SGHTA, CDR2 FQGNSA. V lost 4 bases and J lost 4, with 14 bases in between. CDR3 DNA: TGTGCCAGCAGCTACCGGACAGAAAGGTACAATGAGCAGTTCTTC. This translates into CASSYRTERYNEQFF.

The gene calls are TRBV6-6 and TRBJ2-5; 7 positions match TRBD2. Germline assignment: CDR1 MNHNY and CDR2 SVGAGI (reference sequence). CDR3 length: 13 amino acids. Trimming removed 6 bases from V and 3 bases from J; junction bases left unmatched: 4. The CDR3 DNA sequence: TGTGCCAGCAGCATGGGGAGGGAAGAGACCCAGTACTTC. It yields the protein CASSMGREETQYF.

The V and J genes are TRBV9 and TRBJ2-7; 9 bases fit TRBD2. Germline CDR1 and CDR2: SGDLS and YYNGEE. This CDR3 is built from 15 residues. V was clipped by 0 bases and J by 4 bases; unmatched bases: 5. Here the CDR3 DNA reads TGTGCCAGCAGCGTAGCCGGGACTAGCTCGTACGAGCAGTACTTC. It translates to CASSVAGTSSYEQYF.

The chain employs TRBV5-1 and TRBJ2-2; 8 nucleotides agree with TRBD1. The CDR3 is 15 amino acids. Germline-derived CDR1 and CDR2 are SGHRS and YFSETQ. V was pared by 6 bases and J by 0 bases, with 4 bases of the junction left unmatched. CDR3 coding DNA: TGCGCCAGCATTACGGACAGGGCGAACACCGGGGAGCTGTTTTTT. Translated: CASITDRANTGELFF. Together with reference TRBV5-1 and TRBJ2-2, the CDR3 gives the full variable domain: KAGVTQTPRYLIKTRGQQVTLSCSPISGHRSVSWYQQTPGQGLQFLFEYFSETQRNKGNFPGRFSGRQFSNSRSEMNVSTLELGDSALYLCASITDRANTGELFFGEGSRLTVL.

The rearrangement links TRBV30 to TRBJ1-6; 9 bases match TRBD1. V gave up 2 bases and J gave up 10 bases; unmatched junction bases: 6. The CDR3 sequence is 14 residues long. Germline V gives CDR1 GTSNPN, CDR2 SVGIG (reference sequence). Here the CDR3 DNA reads TGTGCCTGGAGTCTGGGGACAGGGATGTCACCCCTCCACTTT. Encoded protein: CAWSLGTGMSPLHF.

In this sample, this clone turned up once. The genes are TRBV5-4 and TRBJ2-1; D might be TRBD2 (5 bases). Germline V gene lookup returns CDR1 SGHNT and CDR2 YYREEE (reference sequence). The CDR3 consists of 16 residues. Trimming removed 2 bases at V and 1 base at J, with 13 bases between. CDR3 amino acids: CASSFLATRSYNEQFF. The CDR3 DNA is TGTGCCAGCAGCTTCCTAGCCACTCGGTCCTACAATGAGCAGTTCTTC.

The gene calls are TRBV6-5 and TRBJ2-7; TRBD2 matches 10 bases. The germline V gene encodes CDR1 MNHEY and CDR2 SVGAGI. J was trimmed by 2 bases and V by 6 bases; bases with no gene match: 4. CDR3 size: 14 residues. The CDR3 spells CASSGTSATYEQYF. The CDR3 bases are TGTGCCAGCAGCGGGACTAGCGCGACCTACGAGCAGTACTTC.

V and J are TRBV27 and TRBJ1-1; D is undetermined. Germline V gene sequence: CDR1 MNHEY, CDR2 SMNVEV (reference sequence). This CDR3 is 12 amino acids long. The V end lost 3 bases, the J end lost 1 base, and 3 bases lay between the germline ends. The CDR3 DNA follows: TGTGCCAGCAGTTTCGGGAACACTGAAGCTTTCTTT. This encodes CASSFGNTEAFF.

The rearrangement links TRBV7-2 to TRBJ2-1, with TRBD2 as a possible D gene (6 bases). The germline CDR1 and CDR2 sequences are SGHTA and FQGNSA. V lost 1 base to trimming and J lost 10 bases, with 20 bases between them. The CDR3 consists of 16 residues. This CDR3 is CASSLGGGTGSGEQFF. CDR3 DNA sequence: TGTGCCAGCAGCTTAGGAGGAGGGACCGGTAGTGGAGAGCAGTTCTTC.

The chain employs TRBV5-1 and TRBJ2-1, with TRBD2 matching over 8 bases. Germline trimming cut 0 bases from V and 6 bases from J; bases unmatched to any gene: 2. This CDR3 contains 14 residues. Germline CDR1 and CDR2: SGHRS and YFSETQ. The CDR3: CASSLGTSSNEQFF. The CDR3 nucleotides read TGCGCCAGCAGCTTGGGGACTAGCTCCAATGAGCAGTTCTTC.

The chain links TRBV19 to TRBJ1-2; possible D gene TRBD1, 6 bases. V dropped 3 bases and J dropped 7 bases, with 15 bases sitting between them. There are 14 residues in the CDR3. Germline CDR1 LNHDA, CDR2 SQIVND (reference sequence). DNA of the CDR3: TGTGCCAGTAGTATTCGGACAGAGGGCCTTGGCTACACCTTC. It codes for CASSIRTEGLGYTF.

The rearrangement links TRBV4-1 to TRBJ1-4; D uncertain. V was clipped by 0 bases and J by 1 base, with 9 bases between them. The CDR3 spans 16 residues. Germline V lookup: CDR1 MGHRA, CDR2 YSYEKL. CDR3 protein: CASSQEPRVTNEKLFF. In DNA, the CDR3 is TGCGCCAGCAGCCAAGAGCCTCGGGTAACTAATGAAAAACTGTTTTTT.

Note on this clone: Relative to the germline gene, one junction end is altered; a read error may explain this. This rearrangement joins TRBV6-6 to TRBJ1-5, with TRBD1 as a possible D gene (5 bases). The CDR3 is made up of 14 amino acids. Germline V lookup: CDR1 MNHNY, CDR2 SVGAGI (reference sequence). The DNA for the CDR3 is TGTGCCAGCAGCCTCGACAGACAGAATCCGCCCCAGCATTTT. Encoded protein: CASSLDRQNPPQHF.

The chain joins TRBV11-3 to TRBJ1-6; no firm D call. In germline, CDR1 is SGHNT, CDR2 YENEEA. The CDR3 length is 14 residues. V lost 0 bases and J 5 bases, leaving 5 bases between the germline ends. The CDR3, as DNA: TGTGCCAGCAGCTTAGACTATAATAATTCACCCCTCCACTTT. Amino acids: CASSLDYNNSPLHF. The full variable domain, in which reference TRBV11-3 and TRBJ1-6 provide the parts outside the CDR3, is EAGVVQSPRYKIIEKKQPVAFWCNPISGHNTLYWYLQNLGQGPELLIRYENEEAVDDSQLPKDRFSAERLKGVDSTLKIQPAELGDSAVYLCASSLDYNNSPLHFGNGTRLTVT.

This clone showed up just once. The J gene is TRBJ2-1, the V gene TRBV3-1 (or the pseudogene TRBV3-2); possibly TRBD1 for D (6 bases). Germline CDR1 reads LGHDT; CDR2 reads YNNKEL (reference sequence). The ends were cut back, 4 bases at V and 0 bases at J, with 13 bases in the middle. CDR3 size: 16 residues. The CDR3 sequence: CASSPRDIRSYNEQFF. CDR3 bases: TGTGCCAGCAGCCCGAGGGACATTCGCTCCTACAATGAGCAGTTCTTC.

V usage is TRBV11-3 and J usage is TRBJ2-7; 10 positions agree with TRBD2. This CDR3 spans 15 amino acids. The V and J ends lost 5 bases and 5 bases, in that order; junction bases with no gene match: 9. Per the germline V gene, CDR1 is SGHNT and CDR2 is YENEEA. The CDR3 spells CASSPWPSGSDEQYF. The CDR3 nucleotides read TGTGCCAGCAGCCCGTGGCCTAGCGGGAGCGACGAGCAGTACTTC.

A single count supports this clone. The CDR3 DNA follows: TGTGCCAGCAGCTTAGGGCGCGGAGGAAACACCGGGGAGCTGTTTTTT. Its protein product is CASSLGRGGNTGELFF. This rearrangement joins TRBV7-2 to TRBJ2-2; weak D call: TRBD2 (5 bases). The CDR3 totals 16 residues. V dropped 1 base and J dropped 2 bases, with 11 bases sitting between them. Per germline, CDR1 SGHTA and CDR2 FQGNSA.

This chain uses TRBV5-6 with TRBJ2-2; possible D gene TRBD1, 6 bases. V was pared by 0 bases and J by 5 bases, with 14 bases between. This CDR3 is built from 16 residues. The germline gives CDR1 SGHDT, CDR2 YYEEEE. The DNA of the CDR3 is TGTGCCAGCAGCTTGGGTTTAGAGGGGGAGACCGGGGAGCTGTTTTTT. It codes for CASSLGLEGETGELFF.